A selection of T cell receptor beta chains follows, all from one sample in a study of blood T cell repertoires in COVID-19. Sequencing used immunoSEQ multiplex PCR; TCRdb keeps in-frame clones, though not all of them. Of just over 75,000 clones detected, around 80% appear once; the ten largest clones hold about 5%. Input material: peripheral blood. These receptors came from a man between 60 and 75 years old with active or convalescent COVID-19. CDR3s include the opening cysteine and the closing phenylalanine or tryptophan. D genes are given only for firm matches. Rows give clone size only sometimes, using once, few, many, or a class for an expanded clone.

V	size	D	J	DNA	CDR3
TRBV7-2	NA	NA	TRBJ1-2	TGTGCCAGCAGCTCCTCCGGGGGAACCTATGGCTACACCTTC	CASSSSGGTYGYTF
TRBV20-1	NA	NA	TRBJ2-2	TGCAGTGCTAGTCCCGGGACAACGAACACCGGGGAGCTGTTTTTT	CSASPGTTNTGELFF
TRBV6-5	NA	NA	TRBJ2-3	TGTGCCAGTGTCACAGGGATGAACACAGATACGCAGTATTTT	CASVTGMNTDTQYF
TRBV15	NA	NA	TRBJ1-2	TGTGCCACCAGCAGAGATATGGGGGCCTATGGCTACACCTTC	CATSRDMGAYGYTF
TRBV9	NA	TRBD2	TRBJ2-1	TGTGCCAGCAGCTCCTCCGGGACTAGATACAATGAGCAGTTCTTC	CASSSSGTRYNEQFF
TRBV12-3/TRBV12-4	once	NA	TRBJ1-2	TGTGCCAGCAGTTTAAAGGAGAGGAATGGCTACACCTTC	CASSLKERNGYTF
TRBV6-5	few	NA	TRBJ1-2	TGTGCCAGCAGAAAGGAGGATAACTATGGCTACACCTTC	CASRKEDNYGYTF
TRBV4-2	NA	TRBD1	TRBJ2-1	TGTGCCAGCAGCCAAGAAATCTCACGACAGGGTGATGAGCAGTTCTTC	CASSQEISRQGDEQFF
TRBV7-8	NA	TRBD2	TRBJ2-1	TGTGCCAGCAGCCTCATCAGCGGGGTCAATGAGCAGTTCTTC	CASSLISGVNEQFF
TRBV19	NA	NA	TRBJ2-7	TGTGCCAGTAGCACCGGTAGGGGATCCTACGAGCAGTACTTC	CASSTGRGSYEQYF
TRBV11-2	NA	NA	TRBJ1-2	TGTGCCAGCAGCTCACGGGATCCTAACTATGGCTACACCTTC	CASSSRDPNYGYTF
TRBV19	NA	NA	TRBJ2-3	TGTGCCAGTACCCCCGACACTAGCACAGATACGCAGTATTTT	CASTPDTSTDTQYF
TRBV5-8	NA	NA	TRBJ1-1	TGTGCCAGCAGCCTTGGACTGCGTGGGACTGAAGCTTTCTTT	CASSLGLRGTEAFF
TRBV25-1	NA	NA	TRBJ1-2	TGTGCCAGCTCAGGGGCCACTAACTATGGCTACACCTTC	CASSGATNYGYTF
TRBV5-1	NA	NA	TRBJ1-3	TGCGCCAGCAGCTTGGCGGGGGTCTCTGGAAACACCATATATTTT	CASSLAGVSGNTIYF
TRBV15	NA	TRBD1	TRBJ1-4	TGTGCCACCAGCAGAGGGGGACAGGATAATGAAAAACTGTTTTTT	CATSRGGQDNEKLFF
TRBV3-1/TRBV3-2	NA	TRBD1	TRBJ1-6	TGTGCCAGCAGCCACGGTCGCACGCTGGGACAGGAGAATTCACCCCTCCACTTT	CASSHGRTLGQENSPLHF
TRBV6-5	NA	NA	TRBJ2-6	TGTGCCAGCAGTTACTCGGCTTACTCTGGGGCCAACGTCCTGACTTTC	CASSYSAYSGANVLTF
TRBV5-4	NA	NA	TRBJ2-3	TGTGCCAGCAGCTTTGGCGGAATTAGCACAGATACGCAGTATTTT	CASSFGGISTDTQYF
TRBV5-1	NA	NA	TRBJ2-2	TGCGCCAGCAGCTTGGCCAGTTTGACAGCGAACACCGGGGAGCTGTTTTTT	CASSLASLTANTGELFF
TRBV6-5	NA	NA	TRBJ2-2	TGTGCCAGCAGGCACGGACAGGGAGGGACCGGGGAGCTGTTTTTT	CASRHGQGGTGELFF
TRBV27	NA	TRBD1	TRBJ1-3	TGTGCCAGCAGCAGGGGGCTAGGTGGAAACACCATATATTTT	CASSRGLGGNTIYF
TRBV2	many	NA	TRBJ2-2	TGTGCCAGCAGTGAGGGCAGGGCGTCGGGCGGGGAGCTGTTTTTT	CASSEGRASGGELFF
TRBV5-1	NA	NA	TRBJ2-7	TGCGCCAGCAGCGCTGCAGGGGGGCCCTACGAGCAGTACTTC	CASSAAGGPYEQYF
TRBV6-1	NA	NA	TRBJ1-1	TGTGCCAGCAGTGAACAGAAGAACACTGAAGCTTTCTTT	CASSEQKNTEAFF
TRBV5-8	NA	TRBD2	TRBJ2-6	TGTGCCAGCAGCAGCGGGGGGTCAGGGGCCAACGTCCTGACTTTC	CASSSGGSGANVLTF
TRBV9	few	TRBD1	TRBJ1-2	TGTGCCAGCAGCGTAGAAATTGGGACAGGCTATGGCTACACCTTC	CASSVEIGTGYGYTF
TRBV9	NA	TRBD1	TRBJ1-4	TGTGCCAGCAGCGCGCAGACAGGGCAATTTAGTGGGGAAAAACTGTTTTTT	CASSAQTGQFSGEKLFF
TRBV7-9	NA	TRBD1	TRBJ2-7	TGTGCCAGCCCCGGGACAGGGAGCTACGAGCAGTACTTC	CASPGTGSYEQYF
TRBV11-2	NA	NA	TRBJ1-2	TGTGCCAGCAGCTTAGATTTCCAGGGTTGGGACTATGGCTACACCTTC	CASSLDFQGWDYGYTF
TRBV4-1	few	NA	TRBJ1-6	TGCGCCAGCAGCCAAGATCGTAAGGAGGGCGGCTCCTATAATTCACCCCTCCACTTT	CASSQDRKEGGSYNSPLHF
TRBV19	few	TRBD1	TRBJ1-2	TGTGCCAGTAGTATCACAGGGGGCCGGTATGGCTACACCTTC	CASSITGGRYGYTF
TRBV9	NA	NA	TRBJ2-3	TGTGCCAGCAGCGTGGGCCTAAGGGGGGGGAGTCCAGATACGCAGTATTTT	CASSVGLRGGSPDTQYF
TRBV5-1	NA	TRBD1	TRBJ1-2	TGCGCCAGCGGGACAGGAAGCAATTTTTATGGCTACACCTTC	CASGTGSNFYGYTF
TRBV27	few	NA	TRBJ1-3	TGTGCCAGCAGGGGGGGGCTCGGAAACACCATATATTTT	CASRGGLGNTIYF
TRBV27	once	TRBD1	TRBJ2-2	TGTGCCAGCAGTTCAAGGACAGGAATGTCACCCGGGGAGCTGTTTTTT	CASSSRTGMSPGELFF
TRBV10-3	NA	TRBD1	TRBJ1-3	TGTGCCATCAGTGAGGGGGACAGGAGCTCTGGAAACACCATATATTTT	CAISEGDRSSGNTIYF
TRBV10-3	NA	TRBD1	TRBJ2-2	TGTGCCATCAGTGGGACAGGGGAAGGTAGCGGGGAGCTGTTTTTT	CAISGTGEGSGELFF
TRBV4-3	NA	NA	TRBJ1-2	TGCGCCAGCAGCCAACCAGGGGACTATGGCTACACCTTC	CASSQPGDYGYTF
TRBV6-5	NA	NA	TRBJ2-1	TGTGCCAGCAGTTACTTACGACAGAGTGAGCAGTTCTTC	CASSYLRQSEQFF
TRBV28	NA	TRBD1	TRBJ1-2	TGTGCCAGCAGGGAAACAGGGGGTAACTATGGCTACACCTTC	CASRETGGNYGYTF
TRBV2	NA	NA	TRBJ1-6	TGTGCCAGCAGTGATAACAGAAGCTATTCACCCCTCCACTTT	CASSDNRSYSPLHF
TRBV6-6	NA	NA	TRBJ2-7	TGTGCCACCCTACAAGGTTGGGGCAGCTCCTACGAGCAGTACTTC	CATLQGWGSSYEQYF
TRBV19	NA	TRBD1	TRBJ1-4	TGTGCCAGTAGTATAACCCCGGGACAGGTTGCAACTAATGAAAAACTGTTTTTT	CASSITPGQVATNEKLFF
TRBV7-2	NA	NA	TRBJ1-5	TGTGCCAGCAGCTTGGAAAGGCTAGGGGGTCAGCCCCAGCATTTT	CASSLERLGGQPQHF
TRBV2	once	NA	TRBJ2-5	TGTGCCAGCAGTGAAGTAGCGGAGACCCAGTACTTC	CASSEVAETQYF
TRBV30	NA	TRBD1	TRBJ1-1	TGTGCCTGGAGTCTCCGGACAGGGGGCTGGGTGAACACTGAAGCTTTCTTT	CAWSLRTGGWVNTEAFF
TRBV9	NA	TRBD2	TRBJ2-3	TGTGCCAGCAGCCCGCGAGGCCGCTTAACTAGCGGGGGGGCCACGGGAGATACGCAGTATTTT	CASSPRGRLTSGGATGDTQYF
TRBV9	few	NA	TRBJ2-5	TGTGCCAGCAGCGTAGGGGAGGAGACCCAGTACTTC	CASSVGEETQYF
TRBV7-2	NA	TRBD2	TRBJ2-2	TGTGCCAGTATAGCGGGGGCCGCGAACACCGGGGAGCTGTTTTTT	CASIAGAANTGELFF
TRBV7-2	NA	NA	TRBJ1-4	TGTGCCAGCAGCTTAGACTACGGAGCAACTAATGAAAAACTGTTTTTT	CASSLDYGATNEKLFF